Here is one TCR beta chain with its context. These data belong to a study of blood T cell repertoires in COVID-19. Study as a whole: Nucleic acid was either cDNA or gDNA, and it came from T cells, B-cell-depleted T cells, or PBMCs.

Ages ranged from roughly 18 to 95 years, with residence in approximately 23 US areas. The CDR3 runs to 15 residues. The authors' processing: Amplification with reference gene primers provided the estimates of nucleated cell counts. Sequencing used immunoSEQ multiplex PCR; TCRdb keeps in-frame clones, though not all of them. V, J and clone size reflect that table, while D and trimming were determined from the DNA. The sample lists around 200,000 clones; nearly 90% were seen once. The specimen was PBMCs or T cells enriched from blood (not recorded which). The V gene is TRBV21-1, the J gene TRBJ2-7; the table's D call, TRBD2, has no DNA check behind it. TRBV21-1 is described as a pseudogene. The clonotype comes from a middle-aged woman with acute COVID-19. The CDR3 protein is CASSKDSPSSYEQYF. CDR3 coding DNA: TGTGCCAGCAGCAAAGATTCCCCTAGCTCCTACGAGCAGTACTTC.